This record concerns one T cell receptor (beta chain) sequence. Study processing details: Reference gene primer amplification in the assay estimated nucleated cell counts. Sequencing was performed with immunoSEQ multiplex PCR; in TCRdb, only in-frame clones are kept and a portion is missing. V, J and clone size derive from that table, while D and trimming were established from the DNA sequence. The sample yields roughly 50,000 clones, roughly nine tenths seen once. CDR3 length: 12 amino acids. Trimming removed 3 bases from V and 10 bases from J, with 13 bases in between. From germline, CDR1 is GTSNPN and CDR2 SVGIG (reference sequence). This sample stems from a study of blood T cell repertoires in COVID-19. At the level of the study: Acute and convalescent COVID-19 samples came from the United States, Italy and Spain. Sample material is recorded as cDNA or gDNA derived from T cells, B-cell-depleted T cells, or PBMCs.

The TCR comes from a woman in her 40s with active COVID-19. The chain couples TRBV30 to TRBJ2-1; the D gene is possibly TRBD1 (6 bases). Sequencing was carried out using peripheral blood. Written as DNA, the CDR3 is TGTGCCTGGAGCGGGACATACCAAGAGCAGTTCTTC. It encodes CAWSGTYQEQFF.